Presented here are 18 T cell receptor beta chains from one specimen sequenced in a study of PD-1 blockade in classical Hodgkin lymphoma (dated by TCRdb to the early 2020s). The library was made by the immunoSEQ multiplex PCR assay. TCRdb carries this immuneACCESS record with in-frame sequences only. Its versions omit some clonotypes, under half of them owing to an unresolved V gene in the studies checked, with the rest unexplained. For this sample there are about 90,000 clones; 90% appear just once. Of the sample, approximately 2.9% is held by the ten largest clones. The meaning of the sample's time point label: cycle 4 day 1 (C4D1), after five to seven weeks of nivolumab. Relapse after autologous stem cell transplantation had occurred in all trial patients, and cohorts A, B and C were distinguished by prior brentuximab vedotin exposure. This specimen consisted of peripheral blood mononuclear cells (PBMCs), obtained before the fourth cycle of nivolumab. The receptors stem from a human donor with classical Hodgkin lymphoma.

The chain's CDR3 is CASSRFGGAEYGYTF. CDR3 nucleotide sequence: TGTGCCAGCAGCAGATTTGGGGGCGCAGAATATGGCTACACCTTC. The rearrangement uses TRBV7-9 and TRBJ1-2; a possible D gene is TRBD1 (6 bases). The CDR3 sequence is 15 residues long. Germline V gene lookup returns CDR1 SEHNR and CDR2 FQNEAQ (reference sequence). V was clipped by 5 bases and J by 5 bases, with 18 bases between them.

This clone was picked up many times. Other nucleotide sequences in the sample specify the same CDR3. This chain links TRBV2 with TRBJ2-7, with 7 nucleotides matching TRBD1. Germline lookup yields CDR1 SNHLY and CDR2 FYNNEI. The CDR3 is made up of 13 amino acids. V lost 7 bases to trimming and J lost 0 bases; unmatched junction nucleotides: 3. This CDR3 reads CASTRDSSYEQYF. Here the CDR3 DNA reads TGTGCCAGCACTAGGGACAGCTCCTACGAGCAGTACTTC.

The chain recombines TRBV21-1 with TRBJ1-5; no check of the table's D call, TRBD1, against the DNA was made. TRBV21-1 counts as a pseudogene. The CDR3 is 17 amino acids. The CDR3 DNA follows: TGTGCCAGCAGCGTCAAGCCTACAGGGTTATTCAATCAGCCCCAGCATTTT. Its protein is CASSVKPTGLFNQPQHF.

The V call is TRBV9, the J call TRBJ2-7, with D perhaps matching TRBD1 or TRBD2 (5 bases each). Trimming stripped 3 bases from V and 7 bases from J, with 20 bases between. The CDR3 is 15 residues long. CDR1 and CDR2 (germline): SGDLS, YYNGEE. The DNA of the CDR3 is TGTGCCAGCAGCGACCGGGACGCAGGTACCTGGGAGCAGTACTTC. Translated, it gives CASSDRDAGTWEQYF.

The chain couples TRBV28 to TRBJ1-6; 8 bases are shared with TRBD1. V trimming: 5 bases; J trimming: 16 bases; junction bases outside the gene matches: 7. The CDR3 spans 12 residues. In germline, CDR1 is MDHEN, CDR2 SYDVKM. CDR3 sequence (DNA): TGTGCCAGCAGTCCACCAGGGGGCTATCTCCACTTT. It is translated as CASSPPGGYLHF.

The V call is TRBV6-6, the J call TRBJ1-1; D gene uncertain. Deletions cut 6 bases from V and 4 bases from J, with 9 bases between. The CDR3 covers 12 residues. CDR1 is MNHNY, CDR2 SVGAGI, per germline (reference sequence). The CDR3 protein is CASRTVGTEAFF. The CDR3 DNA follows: TGTGCCAGCAGAACAGTAGGCACTGAAGCTTTCTTT.

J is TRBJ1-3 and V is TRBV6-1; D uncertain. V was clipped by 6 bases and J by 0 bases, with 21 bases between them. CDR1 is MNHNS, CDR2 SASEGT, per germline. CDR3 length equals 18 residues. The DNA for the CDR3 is TGTGCCAGCAGCGAAAAAAGGACCCCCAAGGCCTCTGGAAACACCATATATTTT. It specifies CASSEKRTPKASGNTIYF.

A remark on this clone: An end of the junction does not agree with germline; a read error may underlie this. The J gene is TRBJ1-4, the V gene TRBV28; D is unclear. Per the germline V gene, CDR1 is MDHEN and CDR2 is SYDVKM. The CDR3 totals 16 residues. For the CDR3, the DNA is TGTGCCAGCAGTTTCCAAGTCGGCACAACGAATGAAAAACTGTTTTTT. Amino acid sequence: CASSFQVGTTNEKLFF. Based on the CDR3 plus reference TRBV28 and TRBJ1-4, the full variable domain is DVKVTQSSRYLVKRTGEKVFLECVQDMDHENMFWYRQDPGLGLRLIYFSYDVKMKEKGDIPEGYSVSREKKERFSLILESASTNQTSMYLCASSFQVGTTNEKLFFGSGTQLSVL.

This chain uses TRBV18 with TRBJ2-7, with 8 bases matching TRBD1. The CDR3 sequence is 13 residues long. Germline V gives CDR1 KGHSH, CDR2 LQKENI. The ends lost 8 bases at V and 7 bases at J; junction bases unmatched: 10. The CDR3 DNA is TGTGCCAGCGCCACGGACAGGGAGAGGGAGCAGTACTTC. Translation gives CASATDREREQYF.

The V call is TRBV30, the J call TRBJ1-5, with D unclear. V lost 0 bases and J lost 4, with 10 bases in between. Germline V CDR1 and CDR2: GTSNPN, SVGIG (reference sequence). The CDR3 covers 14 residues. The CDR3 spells CAWSVRDTNQPQHF. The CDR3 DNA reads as TGTGCCTGGAGTGTACGTGACACTAATCAGCCCCAGCATTTT.

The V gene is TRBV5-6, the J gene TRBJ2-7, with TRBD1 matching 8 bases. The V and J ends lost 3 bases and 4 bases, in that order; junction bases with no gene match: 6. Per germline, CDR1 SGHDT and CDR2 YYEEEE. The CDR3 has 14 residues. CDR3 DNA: TGTGCCAGCAGCTCTCGGACAGGGTGGTACGAGCAGTACTTC. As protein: CASSSRTGWYEQYF.

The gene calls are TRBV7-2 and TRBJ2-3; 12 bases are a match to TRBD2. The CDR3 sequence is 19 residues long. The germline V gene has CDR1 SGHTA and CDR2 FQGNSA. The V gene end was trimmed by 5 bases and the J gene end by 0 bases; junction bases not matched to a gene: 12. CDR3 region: CASSPQLAGGRPSTDTQYF. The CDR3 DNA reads TGTGCCAGCAGCCCCCAGCTAGCGGGGGGGCGCCCTAGCACAGATACGCAGTATTTT.

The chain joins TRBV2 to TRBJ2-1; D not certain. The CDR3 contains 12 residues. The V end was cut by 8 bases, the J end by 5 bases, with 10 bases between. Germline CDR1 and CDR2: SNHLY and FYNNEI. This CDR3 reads CASEDQNNEQFF. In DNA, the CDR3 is TGTGCCAGCGAGGACCAAAACAATGAGCAGTTCTTC.

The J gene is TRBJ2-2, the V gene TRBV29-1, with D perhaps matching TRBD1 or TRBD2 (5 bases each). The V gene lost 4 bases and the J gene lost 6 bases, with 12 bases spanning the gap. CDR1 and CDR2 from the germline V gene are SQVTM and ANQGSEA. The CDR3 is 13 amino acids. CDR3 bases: TGCAGCGTTGGAGGCCGAGGGGCCGGGGAGCTGTTTTTT. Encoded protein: CSVGGRGAGELFF.

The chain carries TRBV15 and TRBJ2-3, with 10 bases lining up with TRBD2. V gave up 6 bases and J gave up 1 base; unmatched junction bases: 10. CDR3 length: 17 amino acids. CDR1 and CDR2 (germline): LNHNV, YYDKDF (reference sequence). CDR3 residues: CATRGPAGGRGTDTQYF. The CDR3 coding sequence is TGTGCCACCAGGGGCCCAGCGGGGGGGCGCGGCACAGATACGCAGTATTTT.

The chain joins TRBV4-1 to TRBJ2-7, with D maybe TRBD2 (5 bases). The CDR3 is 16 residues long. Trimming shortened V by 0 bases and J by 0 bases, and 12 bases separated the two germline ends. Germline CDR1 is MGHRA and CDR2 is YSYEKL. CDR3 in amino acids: CASSQDPGGYSYEQYF. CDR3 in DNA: TGCGCCAGCAGCCAAGATCCGGGCGGGTACTCCTACGAGCAGTACTTC.

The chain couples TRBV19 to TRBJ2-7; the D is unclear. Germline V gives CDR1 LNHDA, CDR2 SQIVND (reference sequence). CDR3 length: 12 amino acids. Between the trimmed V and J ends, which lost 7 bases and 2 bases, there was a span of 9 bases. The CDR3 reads CASIAPTYEQYF. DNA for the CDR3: TGTGCCAGTATCGCCCCAACCTACGAGCAGTACTTC.

CDR3: CASRLGGNEKLFF. Here the CDR3 DNA reads TGTGCCAGCAGGCTCGGGGGGAATGAAAAACTGTTTTTT. V usage is TRBV28 and J usage is TRBJ1-4; tentative D call: TRBD1 (5 bases). The ends were cut back, 6 bases at V and 5 bases at J, with 10 bases in the middle. Germline values: CDR1 MDHEN, CDR2 SYDVKM. The CDR3 runs 13 residues.